A few counts support the clone carrying this TCR beta chain. The antigen remains unidentified. TCRdb reanalysed the 5' RACE reads using MiXCR and keeps one entry per CDR3 protein. Of around 300,000 distinct CDR3 sequences listed, more than 6.5% are singletons. This entry belongs to a study of identical twins. General study points: Sequences that were beta out-of-frame showed weaker excess twin sharing. The more abundant beta clonotypes in cord blood had fewer insertions, and memory repertoires did not show this.

Germline V gene lookup returns CDR1 SGHRS and CDR2 YFSETQ. The CDR3 sequence is 14 residues long. V lost 0 bases to trimming and J lost 1 base, with 7 bases between them. Separately, the same data were catalogued under a study of yellow fever vaccine responses in identical twins.

The chain is built from TRBV5-1 and TRBJ1-1; D might be TRBD1 (5 bases). The material sequenced was memory (CD45RO+) T cells sorted from blood. The origin of this receptor is a woman aged 18-29 years in good health. Here the CDR3 DNA reads TGCGCCAGCAGCTTGGGGGGGTGGAACACTGAAGCTTTCTTT. It specifies CASSLGGWNTEAFF.